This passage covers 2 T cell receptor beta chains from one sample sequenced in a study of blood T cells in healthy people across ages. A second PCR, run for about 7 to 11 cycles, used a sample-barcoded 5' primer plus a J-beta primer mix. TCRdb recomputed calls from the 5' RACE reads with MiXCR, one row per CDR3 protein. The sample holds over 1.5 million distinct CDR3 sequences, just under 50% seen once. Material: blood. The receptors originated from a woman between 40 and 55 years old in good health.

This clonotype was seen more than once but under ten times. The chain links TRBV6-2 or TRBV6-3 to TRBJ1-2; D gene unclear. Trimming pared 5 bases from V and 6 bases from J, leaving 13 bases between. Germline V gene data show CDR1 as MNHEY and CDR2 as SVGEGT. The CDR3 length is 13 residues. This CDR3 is CASSTFLTNGYTF. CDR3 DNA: TGTGCCAGCAGTACCTTTTTGACCAATGGCTACACCTTC.

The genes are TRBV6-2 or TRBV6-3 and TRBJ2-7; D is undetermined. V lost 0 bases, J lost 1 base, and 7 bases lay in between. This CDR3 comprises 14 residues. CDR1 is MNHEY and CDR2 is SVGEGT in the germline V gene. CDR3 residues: CASSYSVGSYEQYF. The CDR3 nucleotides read TGTGCCAGCAGTTACTCGGTCGGTTCCTACGAGCAGTACTTC.